This is a list of T cell receptor beta chains from one sample in a study of shared clonotypes between healthy human individuals. TCRdb's table, derived via immunoSEQ multiplex PCR, lists solely in-frame clones and lacks some. Among roughly 1.5 million clones listed, 95% to 99% were seen once. Sequenced: naive CD4+ T cells sorted from blood. All receptors come from a man aged 30 to 45 in good health. Both conserved end residues are part of each CDR3. D genes are given only for firm matches. Where a row states a size, it is once, few, many or the class of an expanded clone; other rows omit it.

D	size	V	J	DNA	CDR3
NA	NA	TRBV28	TRBJ2-1	TGTGCCAGTTCCCGCAGGGTCTCCTACAATGAGCAGTTCTTC	CASSRRVSYNEQFF
TRBD1	NA	TRBV6-1	TRBJ2-2	TGTGCCAGCAAAGGGGGCTCCGGGGAGCTGTTTTTT	CASKGGSGELFF
NA	NA	TRBV9	TRBJ2-7	TGTGCCAGCAGCGTAGGTCCAGGGTCCTACGAGCAGTACTTC	CASSVGPGSYEQYF
TRBD1	NA	TRBV4-3	TRBJ2-1	TGCGCCAGCAGCCAGTCCTCGACAGGGCATACCTACAATGAGCAGTTCTTC	CASSQSSTGHTYNEQFF
NA	once	TRBV10-2	TRBJ1-5	TGCGCCAGCAGTGACAGGGCCCGATCTTCGACCCAGCATTTT	CASSDRARSSTQHF
TRBD1	NA	TRBV2	TRBJ2-7	TGTGCCAGCAGCAGTGACAGGGGGTTTTCCTACGAGCAGTACTTC	CASSSDRGFSYEQYF
NA	NA	TRBV18	TRBJ1-5	TGTGCCAGCTCACCTCGGGGCAGTCAGCCCCAGCATTTT	CASSPRGSQPQHF
NA	NA	TRBV19	TRBJ2-1	TGTGCCAGTAGTATTGGAGGCTCCTACAATGAGCAGTTCTTC	CASSIGGSYNEQFF
NA	NA	TRBV10-1	TRBJ2-5	TGCGCCAGCAGCGAGTCACTAACCCAAGAGACCCAGTACTTC	CASSESLTQETQYF
NA	NA	TRBV27	TRBJ2-7	TGTGCCAGCAGTTCCCAGGGTGGCCACGAGCAGTACTTC	CASSSQGGHEQYF
NA	NA	TRBV28	TRBJ1-5	TGTGCCAGCAGTTCAAGTGGGCTAGGGGGTCAGCCCCAGCATTTT	CASSSSGLGGQPQHF
NA	NA	TRBV18	TRBJ1-1	TGTGCCAGCTCCCTTAGACAGGAACGTGGAGCTTTCTTT	CASSLRQERGAFF
TRBD1	NA	TRBV10-3	TRBJ2-3	TGTGCCATCAGTCGGGACAGTCGAGCAGATACGCAGTATTTT	CAISRDSRADTQYF
TRBD1	NA	TRBV6-1	TRBJ2-7	TGTGCCAGCAGTGAACGGGCAGGGGGCTCGGGCGAGCAGTACTTC	CASSERAGGSGEQYF
TRBD1	NA	TRBV7-2	TRBJ2-7	TGTGCCAGCAGCTTCCCGGGACAGGGACAATCCTACGAGCAGTACTTC	CASSFPGQGQSYEQYF
TRBD2	NA	TRBV18	TRBJ2-1	TGTGCCAGCTCACCAGGGCTAGCGGGAACCAATGAGCAGTTCTTC	CASSPGLAGTNEQFF
TRBD2	NA	TRBV5-6	TRBJ2-5	TGTGCCAGCAGCTTGGCTAGCGGGAGGGTTCGGGAGACCCAGTACTTC	CASSLASGRVRETQYF
NA	NA	TRBV10-3	TRBJ2-7	TGTGCCACGGGAACAGGACTCTCCTACGAGCAGTACTTC	CATGTGLSYEQYF
NA	NA	TRBV5-1	TRBJ2-5	TGCGCCAGCAGCTTGGCAGGGCCGGAGACCCAGTACTTC	CASSLAGPETQYF
TRBD2	NA	TRBV4-1	TRBJ2-1	TGCGCCAGCAGCCAAGATGGTCGGGGCGCGGGAGTGAGGAATGAGCAGTTCTTC	CASSQDGRGAGVRNEQFF
NA	NA	TRBV18	TRBJ2-1	TGTGCCAGCTCTCCGGGACAAGATGAGCAGTTCTTC	CASSPGQDEQFF
NA	NA	TRBV5-4	TRBJ2-2	TGTGCCAGCAGCTTGTGGCAGGACACCGGGGAGCTGTTTTTT	CASSLWQDTGELFF
TRBD1	NA	TRBV18	TRBJ2-7	TGTGCCAGCTCTCCTCAGACAGGGGGCTTCTACGAGCAGTACTTC	CASSPQTGGFYEQYF
TRBD2	NA	TRBV2	TRBJ2-1	TGTGCCAGCAGTCCCCGACTAGCGGGGTTGACCTACAATGAGCAGTTCTTC	CASSPRLAGLTYNEQFF
NA	NA	TRBV5-1	TRBJ2-1	TGCGCCAGCAGCTTGGCAGTTATGGGTGAGCAGTTCTTC	CASSLAVMGEQFF
TRBD2	NA	TRBV5-6	TRBJ2-1	TGTGCCAGCAGCTGGGGTGGGGGACTAGCGGGACCGAATGAGCAGTTCTTC	CASSWGGGLAGPNEQFF
TRBD2	NA	TRBV5-1	TRBJ2-3	TGCGCCAGCAGAGGGTCAGCGGGGTCTAGCACAGATACGCAGTATTTT	CASRGSAGSSTDTQYF
NA	NA	TRBV18	TRBJ1-5	TGTGCCAGCTCACGTCGGGATCAGCCCCAGCATTTT	CASSRRDQPQHF
TRBD1	NA	TRBV27	TRBJ2-4	TGTGCCAGCTCCAGACAGGGGATATGGAACATTCAGTACTTC	CASSRQGIWNIQYF
NA	NA	TRBV30	TRBJ2-5	TGTGCCTGGAGTGTAGGGGGGCCTGAGACCCAGTACTTC	CAWSVGGPETQYF
TRBD1	NA	TRBV7-9	TRBJ1-2	TGTGCCAGCAGCTTAGGCTCCGGGACAGGGCAGAACTATGGCTACACCTTC	CASSLGSGTGQNYGYTF
NA	NA	TRBV9	TRBJ2-7	TGTGCCAGCAGCGTAGGACTGATGAGCTCCTACGAGCAGTACTTC	CASSVGLMSSYEQYF